This paragraph reports one T cell receptor (beta chain). Antigen unknown. The data were taken from a study of neoadjuvant anti-PD-1 for oral cavity cancer. Findings and caveats of the study: Only three patients per response group were TCR-analyzed; validation needed. Post-nivolumab, blood T cell clonality was significantly elevated in non-responders.

Specified time point: after neoadjuvant nivolumab, at surgical resection. Blood cells were analyzed directly, without culture or expansion. Trimming shortened V by 1 base and J by 7 bases, and 6 bases separated the two germline ends. The CDR3 is made up of 12 amino acids. Per the germline V gene, CDR1 is SGHRS and CDR2 is YFSETQ. PBMC libraries mostly used around 0.5 ug of input genomic DNA, with six replicates per sample. The protocol was immunoSEQ multiplex PCR, while the TCRdb copy is restricted to in-frame clones and leaves out a portion. The sample includes 6,000 to 10,000 clones, 62% seen only once; the top ten take more than 2.5%.

This specimen consisted of PBMCs, obtained after nivolumab (anti-PD-1) treatment. This chain links TRBV5-1 with TRBJ2-1; D is ambiguous. The origin of this receptor is a person aged 40 to 85 with oral cavity squamous cell carcinoma. This CDR3 is CASSLSDNEQFF. The CDR3 nucleotides read TGCGCCAGCAGCTTGTCTGATAATGAGCAGTTCTTC. The whole variable domain, filled in from reference TRBV5-1 and TRBJ2-1, reads KAGVTQTPRYLIKTRGQQVTLSCSPISGHRSVSWYQQTPGQGLQFLFEYFSETQRNKGNFPGRFSGRQFSNSRSEMNVSTLELGDSALYLCASSLSDNEQFFGPGTRLTVL.